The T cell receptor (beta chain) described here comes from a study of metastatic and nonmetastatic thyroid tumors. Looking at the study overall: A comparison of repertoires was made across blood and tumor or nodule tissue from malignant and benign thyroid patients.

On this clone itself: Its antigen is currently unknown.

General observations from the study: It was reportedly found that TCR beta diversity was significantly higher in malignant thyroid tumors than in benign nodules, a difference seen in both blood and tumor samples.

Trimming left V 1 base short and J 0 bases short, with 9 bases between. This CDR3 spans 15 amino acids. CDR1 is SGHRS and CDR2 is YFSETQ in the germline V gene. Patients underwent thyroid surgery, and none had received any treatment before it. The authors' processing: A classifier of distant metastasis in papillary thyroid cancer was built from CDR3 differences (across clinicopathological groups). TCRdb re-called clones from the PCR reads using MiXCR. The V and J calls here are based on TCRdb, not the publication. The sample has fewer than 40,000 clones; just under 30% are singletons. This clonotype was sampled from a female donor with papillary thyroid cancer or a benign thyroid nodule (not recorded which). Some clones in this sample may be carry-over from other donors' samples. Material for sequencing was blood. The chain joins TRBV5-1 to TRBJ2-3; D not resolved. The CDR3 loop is CASSLILRSTDTQYF. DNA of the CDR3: TGCGCCAGCAGCTTGATTCTCAGGAGCACAGATACGCAGTATTTT.